The source of this T cell receptor beta chain is a study of T cells in tuberculosis. The germline CDR1 and CDR2 sequences are MGHRA and YSYEKL. V was cut by 0 bases and J by 0 bases, with 6 bases left in between. The CDR3 totals 16 residues. Generated by immunoSEQ multiplex PCR, the TCRdb table keeps only in-frame clones and is missing some. The sample contains tens of thousands of clones, more than 85% of which appear only once. Noted time point: new active TB diagnosis, blood taken before or within 7 days of starting treatment. The source of this sequence is an adult with tuberculosis. This specimen consisted of PBMCs, obtained at tuberculosis diagnosis. The chain couples TRBV4-1 to TRBJ1-6; no definite D call. The CDR3 sequence: CASSQEVSSYNSPLHF. DNA for the CDR3: TGCGCCAGCAGCCAAGAGGTGAGCTCCTATAATTCACCCCTCCACTTT.